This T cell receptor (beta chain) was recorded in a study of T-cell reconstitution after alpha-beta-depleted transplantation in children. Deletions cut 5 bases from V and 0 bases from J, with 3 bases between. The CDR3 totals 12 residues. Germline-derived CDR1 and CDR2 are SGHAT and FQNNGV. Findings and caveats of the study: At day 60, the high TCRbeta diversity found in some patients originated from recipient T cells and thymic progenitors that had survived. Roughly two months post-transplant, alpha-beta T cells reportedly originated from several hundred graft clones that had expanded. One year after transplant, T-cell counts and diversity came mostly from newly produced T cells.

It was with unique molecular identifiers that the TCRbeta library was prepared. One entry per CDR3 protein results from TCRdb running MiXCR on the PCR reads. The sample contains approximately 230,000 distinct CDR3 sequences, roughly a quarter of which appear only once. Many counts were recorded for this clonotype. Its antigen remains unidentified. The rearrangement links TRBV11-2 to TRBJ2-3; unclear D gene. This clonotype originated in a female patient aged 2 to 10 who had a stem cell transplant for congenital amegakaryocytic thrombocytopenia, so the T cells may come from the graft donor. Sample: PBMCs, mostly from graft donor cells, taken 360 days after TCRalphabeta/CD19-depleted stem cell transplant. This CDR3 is CASSDSTDTQYF. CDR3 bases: TGTGCCAGCAGCGATAGCACAGATACGCAGTATTTT.